A single sample is the source of the 17 T cell receptor beta chains below, sequenced in a study of long-term antiretroviral therapy in people with HIV. The assay used was immunoSEQ (version v3.0), run at survey level. Generated by immunoSEQ multiplex PCR, the TCRdb table keeps only in-frame clones and is missing some. The repertoire holds 20,000 to 25,000 clones, with around nine tenths as singletons. The sequences come from unsorted PBMCs, collected 0.2 years before starting antiretroviral therapy. These receptors were taken from a man between 18 and 29 years old with HIV.

This chain links TRBV27 with TRBJ1-5; D unclear. V was cut by 5 bases and J by 3 bases, with 17 bases left in between. The CDR3 runs to 16 residues. Germline V lookup: CDR1 MNHEY, CDR2 SMNVEV (reference sequence). CDR3 sequence reads: CASSLTFQADNQPQHF. CDR3 bases: TGTGCCAGCAGTCTAACGTTTCAGGCGGACAATCAGCCCCAGCATTTT.

The J gene is TRBJ1-1, the V gene TRBV6-9, with D possibly being TRBD1 (5 bases). The CDR3 consists of 13 residues. Germline CDR1 MNHGY, CDR2 SVAAGI. The chain's CDR3 is CASITGVNTEAFF. CDR3 bases: TGTGCTTCAATCACGGGGGTTAACACTGAAGCTTTCTTT.

In this sample, this clone turned up once. The J gene is TRBJ2-2, the V gene TRBV9, with 10 bases that match TRBD2. CDR3 size: 16 residues. Germline V lookup: CDR1 SGDLS, CDR2 YYNGEE. With V trimmed by 3 bases and J by 1 base, 3 bases remained unmatched. In DNA, the CDR3 is TGTGCCAGCAGCGCACTAGCGGGAATGAACACCGGGGAGCTGTTTTTT. Its translation: CASSALAGMNTGELFF.

The V gene is TRBV7-6, the J gene TRBJ2-7; perhaps D is TRBD1 or TRBD2 (5 bases each). The CDR3 totals 13 residues. The germline V gene has CDR1 SGHVS and CDR2 FNYEAQ. With 4 bases removed from V and 6 bases from J, the gap between germline ends came to 13 bases. The CDR3 loop is CASSSGPLFEQYF. The CDR3 nucleotides are TGTGCCAGCAGCTCGGGACCGTTGTTCGAGCAGTACTTC. Supplemented by reference TRBV7-6 and TRBJ2-7, the full variable domain reads GAGVSQSPRYKVTKRGQDVALRCDPISGHVSLYWYRQALGQGPEFLTYFNYEAQQDKSGLPNDRFSAERPEGSISTLTIQRTEQRDSAMYRCASSSGPLFEQYFGPGTRLTVT.

This clone was seen just once. This sequence joins TRBV7-8 and TRBJ2-1; D possibly corresponds to TRBD2 (7 bases). This CDR3 has 16 residues. CDR1 is SGHVS and CDR2 is FQNEAQ in the germline V gene. Between the trimmed V and J ends, which lost 8 bases and 9 bases, there was a span of 26 bases. CDR3 nucleotides: TGTGCCAGCTTGGGGGGGCGCGGGGGTTTGTATAGTGAGCAGTTCTTC. Translated, it gives CASLGGRGGLYSEQFF.

The rearrangement links TRBV20-1 to TRBJ1-2; no clear D gene. The CDR3 contains 9 residues. The V gene's germline CDR1 is DFQATT and CDR2 SNEGSKA (reference sequence). V dropped 6 bases and J dropped 7 bases, with 6 bases sitting between them. CDR3 sequence reads: CSAQGGYTF. The CDR3 DNA is TGCAGTGCCCAAGGTGGCTACACCTTC.

This clone was observed once. V and J are TRBV7-9 and TRBJ2-1; D uncertain. CDR3 length: 12 amino acids. From germline, CDR1 is SEHNR and CDR2 FQNEAQ (reference sequence). V was clipped by 1 base and J by 5 bases, with 3 bases between them. This chain's CDR3 is CASSLEDNEQFF. The CDR3 DNA reads as TGTGCCAGCAGCTTAGAGGACAATGAGCAGTTCTTC.

V gene TRBV28 combines with J gene TRBJ2-5; 7 bases are a match to TRBD1. Germline V gene data show CDR1 as MDHEN and CDR2 as SYDVKM. V was clipped by 5 bases and J by 1 base; unmatched bases: 7. The CDR3 covers 15 residues. CDR3 DNA: TGTGCCAGCAGTCTTGGACAGGTCTCCCAAGAGACCCAGTACTTC. Protein sequence: CASSLGQVSQETQYF. Full variable domain (rest looked up from reference TRBV28 and TRBJ2-5): DVKVTQSSRYLVKRTGEKVFLECVQDMDHENMFWYRQDPGLGLRLIYFSYDVKMKEKGDIPEGYSVSREKKERFSLILESASTNQTSMYLCASSLGQVSQETQYFGPGTRLLVL.

The rearrangement uses TRBV27 and TRBJ2-1; 8 nucleotides line up with TRBD1. The V and J ends lost 5 bases and 8 bases, in that order; junction bases with no gene match: 8. CDR3 size: 14 residues. From germline, CDR1 is MNHEY and CDR2 SMNVEV (reference sequence). The CDR3 DNA reads TGTGCCAGCAGTCCACAGGGGGTCGTTGATGAGCAGTTCTTC. This sequence encodes CASSPQGVVDEQFF.

The V call is TRBV6-1, the J call TRBJ1-5; D is ambiguous. This CDR3 comprises 14 residues. The V end lost 4 bases, the J end lost 1 base, and 8 bases lay between the germline ends. Germline loops: CDR1 MNHNS, CDR2 SASEGT. CDR3 in DNA: TGTGCCAGCAGTGGAGGGATGAGCAATCAGCCCCAGCATTTT. This sequence encodes CASSGGMSNQPQHF.

The chain recombines TRBV14 with TRBJ2-5, with D perhaps assigned TRBD1 or TRBD2 (5 bases each). CDR3 length: 15 residues. In germline, CDR1 is SGHDN, CDR2 FVKESK. V was trimmed by 3 bases and J by 7 bases, leaving 18 bases between them. The CDR3 loop reads CASSHRLAPGGTQYF. The CDR3 region has the DNA TGTGCCAGCAGCCATAGGCTAGCTCCTGGGGGGACCCAGTACTTC.

This clone came up once. The chain carries TRBV27 and TRBJ2-1; D is unclear. Trimming shortened V by 4 bases and J by 3 bases, and 7 bases separated the two germline ends. This CDR3 is 13 amino acids long. The germline CDR1 and CDR2 sequences are MNHEY and SMNVEV (reference sequence). In DNA, the CDR3 is TGTGCCAGCAGTTATGACGGCTACAATGAGCAGTTCTTC. Protein: CASSYDGYNEQFF.

This chain links TRBV4-3 with TRBJ2-2, with 8 positions matching TRBD2. The CDR3 length is 16 residues. J was trimmed by 4 bases and V by 3 bases; bases with no gene match: 7. Germline V gene lookup returns CDR1 LGHNA and CDR2 YSLEER. CDR3 amino acids: CASSHGSGGRTGELFF. As DNA, the CDR3 is TGCGCCAGCAGCCACGGCAGCGGGGGACGCACCGGGGAGCTGTTTTTT.

The J gene is TRBJ2-7, the V gene TRBV6-5, with a tentative D call TRBD1 (6 bases). The CDR3 loop spans 13 amino acids. Germline V gene sequence: CDR1 MNHEY, CDR2 SVGAGI. V was pared by 8 bases and J by 2 bases, with 13 bases between. CDR3 DNA: TGTGCCAGCCAGGACAGCAGCCCCTACGAGCAGTACTTC. It encodes CASQDSSPYEQYF.

The gene calls are TRBV5-1 and TRBJ2-6, with 8 bases fitting TRBD1. The CDR3 length is 17 residues. Trimming took 3 bases from V and 0 from J; bases not matched to a gene: 5. Germline CDR1 and CDR2: SGHRS and YFSETQ. The CDR3 protein is CASSWRQGSSGANVLTF. CDR3 bases: TGCGCCAGCAGCTGGCGACAGGGGAGCTCTGGGGCCAACGTCCTGACTTTC.

The chain has TRBV5-1 and TRBJ1-1, with D possibly TRBD1 on 6 matching bases. Germline V gene lookup returns CDR1 SGHRS and CDR2 YFSETQ. V gave up 0 bases and J gave up 5 bases, with 8 bases separating them. The CDR3 totals 13 residues. CDR3 sequence (DNA): TGCGCCAGCAGCTTGGAAAGGGGGACTGAAGCTTTCTTT. Amino acid sequence: CASSLERGTEAFF.

The gene calls are TRBV5-5 and TRBJ1-1; 10 bases are a match to TRBD1. Germline V lookup: CDR1 SGHKS, CDR2 YYEKEE (reference sequence). Trimming took 4 bases from V and 8 from J; bases not matched to a gene: 11. The CDR3 is 15 amino acids. CDR3 bases: TGTGCCAGCAGCCTGTCAGACAGGGGGCTGATCGAAGCTTTCTTT. Translated, it gives CASSLSDRGLIEAFF.